The rows below give T cell receptor beta chains drawn from one sample of a study of T-cell memory formation after mild COVID-19. Via MiXCR, TCRdb re-called the 5' RACE reads, giving one row per CDR3 protein. The profile shows tens of thousands of distinct CDR3 sequences, 10% to 15% of them singletons. The specimen was PBMCs or a T cell subset sorted from them (not recorded which). The source is an adult woman who had mild COVID-19 (a few samples of this study predate the infection). Cell type and time point are not known. CDR3s include the opening cysteine and the closing phenylalanine or tryptophan. The D gene is left open where the match is weak. Clone size is stated in some rows and not others, as once, few, many or a class when expanded.

TRBJ1-2,few,NA,TRBV3-1,CASSHPLSEWGYTF,TGTGCCAGCAGCCACCCCCTTTCGGAATGGGGCTACACCTTC
TRBJ2-7,few,NA,TRBV24-1,CATSDSGSNEQYF,TGTGCCACCAGTGATTCAGGGTCAAACGAGCAGTACTTC
TRBJ2-1,few,TRBD2,TRBV5-6,CASSYGTSGYNEQFF,TGTGCCAGCAGCTATGGGACTAGCGGTTACAATGAGCAGTTCTTC
TRBJ2-7,few,NA,TRBV27,CASSPQKTYEQYF,TGTGCCAGCAGTCCACAGAAGACCTACGAGCAGTACTTC
TRBJ1-1,NA,TRBD1,TRBV12-5,CASGLDRGYTEAFF,TGTGCTAGTGGTTTGGACAGGGGCTACACTGAAGCTTTCTTT
TRBJ1-1,NA,NA,TRBV7-6,CASSLEVNTEAFF,TGTGCCAGCAGCTTAGAAGTGAACACTGAAGCTTTCTTT
TRBJ2-1,NA,TRBD2,TRBV4-2,CASSQGTSRNEQFF,TGTGCCAGCAGCCAGGGGACTAGCAGGAATGAGCAGTTCTTC
TRBJ2-3,many,NA,TRBV6-6,CASSHRESDTQYF,TGTGCCAGCAGTCACCGGGAGTCAGATACGCAGTATTTT
TRBJ2-3,NA,TRBD2,TRBV4-2,CASSQDGGVTDTQYF,TGTGCCAGCAGCCAAGATGGGGGGGTGACAGATACGCAGTATTTT
TRBJ2-3,NA,NA,TRBV29-1,CSVNPRGTDTQYF,TGCAGCGTTAACCCCAGAGGGACAGATACGCAGTATTTT
TRBJ2-1,many,TRBD2,TRBV7-9,CASSLPSGGTYNEQFF,TGTGCCAGCAGCTTACCCAGCGGGGGGACCTACAATGAGCAGTTCTTC
TRBJ1-1,NA,TRBD1,TRBV7-9,CASSLAEQGAPNPNTEAFF,TGTGCCAGCAGCTTAGCAGAGCAGGGGGCGCCGAACCCGAACACTGAAGCTTTCTTT
TRBJ1-2,NA,NA,TRBV5-4,CASNEGGYGYTF,TGTGCCAGCAACGAGGGGGGTTATGGCTACACCTTC
TRBJ1-2,few,NA,TRBV12-3/TRBV12-4,CASSFGGDYGYTF,TGTGCCAGCAGTTTTGGAGGAGACTATGGCTACACCTTC
TRBJ2-5,few,TRBD2,TRBV20-1,CSASQAGWQETQYF,TGCAGTGCTAGTCAAGCGGGATGGCAAGAGACCCAGTACTTC
TRBJ2-3,NA,TRBD2,TRBV6-5,CASSYLGGSTDTQYF,TGTGCCAGCAGTTACCTCGGGGGGAGCACAGATACGCAGTATTTT
TRBJ1-3,NA,NA,TRBV11-1,CASSFREPDRRSGNTIYF,TGTGCCAGCAGCTTCCGCGAGCCAGACCGCCGCTCTGGAAACACCATATATTTT
TRBJ2-5,many,NA,TRBV5-1,CASSLVLGPYQETQYF,TGCGCCAGCAGCTTGGTCCTCGGACCCTACCAAGAGACCCAGTACTTC
TRBJ2-5,few,NA,TRBV6-5,CASRVGAGHYQETQYF,TGTGCCAGCCGGGTTGGGGCGGGTCACTACCAAGAGACCCAGTACTTC
TRBJ2-1,few,NA,TRBV25-1,CASGTGTYNEQFF,TGTGCCAGTGGAACTGGTACTTACAATGAGCAGTTCTTC
TRBJ2-5,few,NA,TRBV5-4,CASSSIGGVQETQYF,TGTGCCAGCAGCTCCATAGGGGGGGTTCAAGAGACCCAGTACTTC
TRBJ2-2,few,NA,TRBV29-1,CSVVGHGGELFF,TGCAGCGTTGTCGGGCATGGTGGGGAGCTGTTTTTT
TRBJ2-4,NA,TRBD1,TRBV2,CASSLTVRGAKNIQYF,TGTGCCAGCAGTTTAACCGTCAGGGGGGCCAAAAACATTCAGTACTTC
TRBJ2-2,few,TRBD2,TRBV20-1,CSARDIAGVGANTGELFF,TGCAGTGCTAGAGATATAGCGGGAGTGGGGGCGAACACCGGGGAGCTGTTTTTT
TRBJ2-1,few,NA,TRBV15,CATSRDSSRVHEQFF,TGTGCCACCAGCAGAGATTCGTCCAGGGTCCATGAGCAGTTCTTC
TRBJ2-3,few,TRBD2,TRBV5-1,CASSSGLLLAGDTQYF,TGCGCCAGCAGCTCAGGTCTACTCCTAGCGGGAGATACGCAGTATTTT
TRBJ2-2,few,TRBD1,TRBV7-9,CANRKRDSNTGELFF,TGTGCCAACCGAAAAAGGGACAGCAACACCGGGGAGCTGTTTTTT
TRBJ1-2,few,NA,TRBV12-3/TRBV12-4,CASSFALRGLYGYTF,TGTGCCAGCAGTTTCGCACTCCGTGGACTCTATGGCTACACCTTC
TRBJ2-1,NA,TRBD1,TRBV20-1,CSAIRDRAYNEQFF,TGCAGTGCTATCCGGGACAGAGCCTACAATGAGCAGTTCTTC
TRBJ2-7,few,NA,TRBV7-9,CASSQPDSVSSYEQYF,TGTGCCAGCAGCCAACCGGACAGCGTGAGCTCCTACGAGCAGTACTTC
TRBJ2-7,few,NA,TRBV15,CATSSDRGLDEQYF,TGTGCCACCAGCTCCGACCGGGGCCTCGACGAGCAGTACTTC
TRBJ2-3,NA,NA,TRBV6-5,CASSPNPGDHTQYF,TGTGCCAGCAGCCCCAACCCGGGGGACCATACGCAGTATTTT
TRBJ2-3,few,TRBD2,TRBV9,CASSVGGGRTDTQYF,TGTGCCAGCAGCGTAGGGGGCGGGAGGACAGATACGCAGTATTTT
TRBJ2-5,many,NA,TRBV19,CASSQRVGQETQYF,TGTGCCAGTAGTCAACGGGTAGGCCAAGAGACCCAGTACTTC
TRBJ1-1,few,NA,TRBV4-2,CASSLPFGGQSNTEAFF,TGTGCCAGCAGCCTTCCCTTTGGGGGCCAATCGAACACTGAAGCTTTCTTT
TRBJ1-1,few,NA,TRBV7-6,CASRMTEGTEAFF,TGTGCCAGCAGGATGACAGAAGGCACTGAAGCTTTCTTT
TRBJ1-3,NA,NA,TRBV6-5,CASSSPDSLSGNTIYF,TGTGCCAGCAGTTCTCCGGACTCCCTCTCTGGAAACACCATATATTTT
TRBJ2-7,many,NA,TRBV29-1,CSVEDSFSYEQYF,TGCAGCGTTGAGGACTCCTTTTCCTACGAGCAGTACTTC
TRBJ2-2,NA,TRBD2,TRBV7-8,CASSLEGAGTGLPGELIF,TGTGCCAGCAGCTTAGAAGGAGCGGGAACCGGTTTGCCCGGGGAGCTGATTTTT
TRBJ1-1,NA,NA,TRBV5-1,CASSFPGGDTEAFF,TGCGCCAGCAGCTTCCCCGGGGGCGACACTGAAGCTTTCTTT
TRBJ2-6,NA,NA,TRBV29-1,CSVASGVGGANVLTF,TGCAGCGTTGCGTCTGGTGTTGGGGGGGCCAACGTCCTGACTTTC
TRBJ2-5,NA,NA,TRBV7-9,CASSSPGGRETQYF,TGTGCCAGCAGCAGCCCCGGAGGACGGGAGACCCAGTACTTC
TRBJ1-1,NA,NA,TRBV9,CASSVSYGGGTEAFF,TGTGCCAGCAGCGTAAGTTATGGGGGAGGCACTGAAGCTTTCTTT
TRBJ2-1,NA,NA,TRBV30,CASHPQFF,TGTGCCTCGCACCCTCAGTTCTTC
TRBJ2-3,few,NA,TRBV7-3,CASSLNMGGTDTQYF,TGTGCCAGCAGCTTAAACATGGGGGGCACAGATACGCAGTATTTT
TRBJ2-3,NA,NA,TRBV11-2,CASSFGMDTQYF,TGTGCCAGCAGCTTTGGGATGGATACGCAGTATTTT
TRBJ1-2,NA,NA,TRBV29-1,CSVTYNYGYTF,TGCAGCGTTACTTATAACTATGGCTACACCTTC
TRBJ2-7,many,TRBD2,TRBV12-3/TRBV12-4,CASSSSGTRDEQYF,TGTGCCAGCAGTTCCTCCGGGACTAGGGACGAGCAGTACTTC
TRBJ2-2,many,TRBD1,TRBV24-1,CATSDRQGGSTGELFF,TGTGCCACCAGTGACCGACAGGGGGGGAGCACCGGGGAGCTGTTTTTT
TRBJ2-7,few,NA,TRBV11-1,CASSLRVVYEQYF,TGTGCCAGCAGCTTGCGGGTCGTCTACGAGCAGTACTTC
TRBJ2-3,many,NA,TRBV5-1,CASSLTGWSTDTQYF,TGCGCCAGCAGCTTGACAGGATGGAGCACAGATACGCAGTATTTT
TRBJ2-1,few,TRBD2,TRBV12-3/TRBV12-4,CASRTSGYNEQFF,TGTGCCAGCAGGACTAGCGGCTACAATGAGCAGTTCTTC
TRBJ1-5,NA,NA,TRBV12-3/TRBV12-4,CASSLNQGSWPQHF,TGTGCCAGCAGTTTAAATCAGGGTAGCTGGCCCCAGCATTTT
TRBJ2-7,NA,TRBD1,TRBV12-3/TRBV12-4,CASSLQTGTYEQYF,TGTGCCAGCAGTCTCCAGACAGGGACCTACGAGCAGTACTTC
TRBJ1-1,once,NA,TRBV5-1,CASSLLTGRAEAFF,TGCGCCAGCAGCTTGCTCACCGGGAGGGCTGAAGCTTTCTTT
TRBJ1-1,NA,NA,TRBV7-2,CASSPLSGNTEAFF,TGTGCCAGCAGCCCCTTAAGCGGGAACACTGAAGCTTTCTTT